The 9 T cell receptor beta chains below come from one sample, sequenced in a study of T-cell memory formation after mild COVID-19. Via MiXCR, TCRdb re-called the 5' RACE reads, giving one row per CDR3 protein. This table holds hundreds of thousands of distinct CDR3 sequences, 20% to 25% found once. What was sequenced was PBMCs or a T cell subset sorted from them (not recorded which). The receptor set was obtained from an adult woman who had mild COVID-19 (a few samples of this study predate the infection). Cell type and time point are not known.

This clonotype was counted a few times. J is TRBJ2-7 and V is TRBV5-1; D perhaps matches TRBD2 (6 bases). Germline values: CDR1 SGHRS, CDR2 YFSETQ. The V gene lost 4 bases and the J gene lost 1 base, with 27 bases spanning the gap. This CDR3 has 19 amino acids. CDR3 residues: CASSRTGSPSSLSSYEQYF. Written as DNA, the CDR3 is TGCGCCAGCAGCCGTACCGGGAGTCCCTCTTCCCTCAGTTCCTACGAGCAGTACTTC.

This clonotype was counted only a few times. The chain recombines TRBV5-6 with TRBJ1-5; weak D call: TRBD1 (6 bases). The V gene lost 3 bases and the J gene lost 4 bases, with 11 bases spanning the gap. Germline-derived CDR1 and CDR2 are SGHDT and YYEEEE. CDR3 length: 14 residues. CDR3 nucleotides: TGTGCCAGCAGCTCGATGGGGGCTAATCAGCCCCAGCATTTT. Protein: CASSSMGANQPQHF.

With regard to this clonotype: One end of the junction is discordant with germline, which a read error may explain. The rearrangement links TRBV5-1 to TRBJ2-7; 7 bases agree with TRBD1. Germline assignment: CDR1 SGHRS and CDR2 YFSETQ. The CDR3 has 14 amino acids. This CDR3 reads CAGRTGTDSLEQYF. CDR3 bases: TGCGCCGGCAGAACCGGGACAGATTCTTTGGAGCAGTACTTC.

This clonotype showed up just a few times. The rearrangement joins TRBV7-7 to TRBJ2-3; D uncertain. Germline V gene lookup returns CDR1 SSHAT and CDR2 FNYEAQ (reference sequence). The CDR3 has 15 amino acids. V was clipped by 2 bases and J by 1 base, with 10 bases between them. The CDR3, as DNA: TGTGCCAGCAGCTTACATCCAACGGGCACAGATACGCAGTATTTT. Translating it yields CASSLHPTGTDTQYF.

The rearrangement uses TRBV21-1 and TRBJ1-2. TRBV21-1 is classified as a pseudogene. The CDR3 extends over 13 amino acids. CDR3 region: CASSKGSVFGYTF. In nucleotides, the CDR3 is TGTGCCAGCAGCAAAGGATCAGTGTTTGGCTACACCTTC.

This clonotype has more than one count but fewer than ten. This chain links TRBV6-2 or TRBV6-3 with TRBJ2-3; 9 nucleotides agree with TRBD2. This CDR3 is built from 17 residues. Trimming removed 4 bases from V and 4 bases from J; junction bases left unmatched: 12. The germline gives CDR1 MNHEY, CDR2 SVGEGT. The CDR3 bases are TGTGCCAGCAGTTCCTTTCCTGCGGGAGGGCCCTCAGATACGCAGTATTTT. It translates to CASSSFPAGGPSDTQYF.

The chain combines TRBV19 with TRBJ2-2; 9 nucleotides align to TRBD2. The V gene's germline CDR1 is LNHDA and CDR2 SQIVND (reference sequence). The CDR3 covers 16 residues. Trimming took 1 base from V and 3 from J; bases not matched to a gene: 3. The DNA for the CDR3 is TGTGCCAGTAGTATAGGTAGCGGGAGATACACCGGGGAGCTGTTTTTT. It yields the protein CASSIGSGRYTGELFF. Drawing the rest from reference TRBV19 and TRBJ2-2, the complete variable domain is DGGITQSPKYLFRKEGQNVTLSCEQNLNHDAMYWYRQDPGQGLRLIYYSQIVNDFQKGDIAEGYSVSREKKESFPLTVTSAQKNPTAFYLCASSIGSGRYTGELFFGEGSRLTVL.

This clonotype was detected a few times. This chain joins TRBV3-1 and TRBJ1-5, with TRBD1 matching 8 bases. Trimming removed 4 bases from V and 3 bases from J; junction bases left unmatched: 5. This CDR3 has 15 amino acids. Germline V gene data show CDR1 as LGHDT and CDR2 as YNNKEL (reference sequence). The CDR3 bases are TGTGCCAGCAGCCTGGGACAGGCGGTCAATCAGCCCCAGCATTTT. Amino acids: CASSLGQAVNQPQHF. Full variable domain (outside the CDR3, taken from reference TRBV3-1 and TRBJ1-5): DTAVSQTPKYLVTQMGNDKSIKCEQNLGHDTMYWYKQDSKKFLKIMFSYNNKELIINETVPNRFSPKSPDKAHLNLHINSLELGDSAVYFCASSLGQAVNQPQHFGDGTRLSIL.

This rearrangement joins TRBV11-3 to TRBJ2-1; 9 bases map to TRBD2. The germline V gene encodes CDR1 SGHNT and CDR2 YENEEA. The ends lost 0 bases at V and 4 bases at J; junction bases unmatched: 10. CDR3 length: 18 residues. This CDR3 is CASSLDTTSGFGYNEQFF. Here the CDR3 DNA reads TGTGCCAGCAGCTTAGATACGACTAGCGGCTTTGGGTACAATGAGCAGTTCTTC.